These T cell receptor beta chains were read from a single sample in a study of cytomegalovirus exposure and HLA in healthy donors. Sequenced by immunoSEQ multiplex PCR; TCRdb stores in-frame clones only, minus some. The table shows about 200,000 clones, with about 86% occurring only once. The sequenced sample was PBMCs. Receptors originate from a woman aged 18-29 years in good health and CMV-seronegative. Both conserved end residues are part of each CDR3. D genes are given only for firm matches. Size tells how often a clone was seen (once, few, many) or the class of an expanded clone, and some rows leave it out.

clone size	CDR3 length	V gene	D gene	J gene	CDR3 protein	CDR3 DNA
NA	15	TRBV9	NA	TRBJ2-1	CASSASGLFGDEQFF	TGTGCCAGCAGCGCTTCGGGACTTTTCGGCGATGAGCAGTTCTTC
few	15	TRBV9	NA	TRBJ1-5	CASPEWPCCNQPQHF	TGTGCCAGCCCGGAGTGGCCTTGTTGCAATCAGCCCCAGCATTTT
NA	15	TRBV18	TRBD1	TRBJ2-7	CASSPGSRQGYEQYF	TGTGCCAGCTCACCAGGGAGCCGACAGGGATACGAGCAGTACTTC
NA	13	TRBV6-1	NA	TRBJ2-1	CASRADYYNEQFF	TGTGCCAGCAGGGCAGACTATTACAATGAGCAGTTCTTC
NA	15	TRBV28	TRBD2	TRBJ2-7	CASSSGRGSSYEQYF	TGTGCCAGCAGTTCGGGGCGGGGGAGCTCCTACGAGCAGTACTTC
once	15	TRBV28	NA	TRBJ2-7	CASSLSHIISYEQYF	TGTGCCAGCAGTCTCTCACACATCATCTCCTACGAGCAGTACTTC
NA	17	TRBV2	TRBD1	TRBJ1-1	CASSASRDRGLNTEAFF	TGTGCCAGCAGTGCGTCCCGGGACAGGGGATTGAACACTGAAGCTTTCTTT
NA	13	TRBV7-7	NA	TRBJ2-2	CASSLARGGELFF	TGTGCTAGCAGCTTAGCGCGAGGCGGGGAGCTGTTTTTT
NA	17	TRBV4-2	TRBD2	TRBJ2-1	CASSQGGTSGRADEQFF	TGTGCCAGCAGCCAAGGGGGGACTAGCGGGAGGGCGGATGAGCAGTTCTTC
NA	13	TRBV6-1	NA	TRBJ2-7	CASMDVRGPEQYF	TGTGCCAGCATGGACGTCAGGGGACCCGAGCAGTACTTC
NA	16	TRBV14	NA	TRBJ2-1	CASSPPGTRSPNEQFF	TGTGCCAGCAGCCCCCCCGGGACTCGGAGTCCTAATGAGCAGTTCTTC
NA	16	TRBV11-1	NA	TRBJ2-7	CASSLLLLHSSSEQYF	TGTGCCAGCAGCCTACTGCTCCTCCATAGCAGTAGCGAGCAGTACTTC
NA	14	TRBV7-9	NA	TRBJ1-1	CASSFRGADTEAFF	TGTGCCAGCAGCTTTCGGGGGGCGGACACTGAAGCTTTCTTT
few	14	TRBV11-2	NA	TRBJ2-5	CASSLLLGEETQYF	TGTGCCAGCAGCTTACTTCTAGGGGAAGAGACCCAGTACTTC
NA	13	TRBV7-8	NA	TRBJ2-1	CASSFVTGNEQFF	TGTGCCAGCAGCTTTGTGACGGGCAATGAGCAGTTCTTC
NA	15	TRBV27	NA	TRBJ1-1	CASSPRPGGGTEAFF	TGTGCCAGCAGTCCGCGCCCTGGGGGGGGCACTGAAGCTTTCTTT
NA	17	TRBV9	NA	TRBJ1-3	CASSVESGSTSGNTIYF	TGTGCCAGCAGCGTAGAGAGTGGGAGTACCTCTGGAAACACCATATATTTT
NA	13	TRBV6-6	NA	TRBJ2-1	CASSLGALDEQFF	TGTGCCAGCAGTTTAGGAGCTCTCGATGAGCAGTTCTTC
NA	13	TRBV5-6	NA	TRBJ1-2	CASSFWTEDGYTF	TGTGCCAGCAGCTTCTGGACAGAAGATGGCTACACCTTC
NA	13	TRBV30	TRBD1	TRBJ2-2	CASGQEITGELFF	TGTGCTTCGGGACAGGAGATCACCGGGGAGCTGTTTTTT
NA	13	TRBV9	NA	TRBJ2-3	CASSVAGFHTQYF	TGTGCCAGCAGCGTAGCGGGTTTTCATACGCAGTATTTT
NA	12	TRBV2	NA	TRBJ1-2	CASSPQAYGYTF	TGTGCCAGCTCTCCACAGGCCTATGGCTACACCTTC
NA	16	TRBV2	TRBD2	TRBJ2-5	CASSDLGTRRQETQYF	TGTGCCAGCAGTGATCTAGGGACTAGGCGGCAAGAGACCCAGTACTTC
NA	16	TRBV5-1	TRBD2	TRBJ2-3	CASSRGAGGPVDTQYF	TGCGCCAGCAGCAGGGGAGCGGGAGGGCCTGTAGATACGCAGTATTTT
NA	14	TRBV27	NA	TRBJ2-1	CASSSVPGWNEQFF	TGTGCCAGCAGTTCCGTTCCCGGGTGGAATGAGCAGTTCTTC